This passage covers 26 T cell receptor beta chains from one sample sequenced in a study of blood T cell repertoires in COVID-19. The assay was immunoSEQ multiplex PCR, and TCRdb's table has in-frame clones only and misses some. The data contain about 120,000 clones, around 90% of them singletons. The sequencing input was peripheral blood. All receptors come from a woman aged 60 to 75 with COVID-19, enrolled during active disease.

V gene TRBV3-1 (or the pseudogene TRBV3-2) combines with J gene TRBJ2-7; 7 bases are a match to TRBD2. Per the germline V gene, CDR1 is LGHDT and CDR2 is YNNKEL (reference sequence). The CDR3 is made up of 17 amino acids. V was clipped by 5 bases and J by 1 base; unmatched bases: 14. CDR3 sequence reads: CASSYASAGVGSYEQYF. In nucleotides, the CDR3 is TGTGCCAGCAGCTACGCTAGTGCGGGGGTGGGGTCCTACGAGCAGTACTTC.

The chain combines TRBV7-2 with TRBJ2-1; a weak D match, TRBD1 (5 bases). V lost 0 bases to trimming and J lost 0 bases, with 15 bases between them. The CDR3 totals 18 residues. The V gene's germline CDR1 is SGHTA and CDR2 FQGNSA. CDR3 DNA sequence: TGTGCCAGCAGCTTAGCGCAGTCAGGGTATGGCTCCTACAATGAGCAGTTCTTC. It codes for CASSLAQSGYGSYNEQFF.

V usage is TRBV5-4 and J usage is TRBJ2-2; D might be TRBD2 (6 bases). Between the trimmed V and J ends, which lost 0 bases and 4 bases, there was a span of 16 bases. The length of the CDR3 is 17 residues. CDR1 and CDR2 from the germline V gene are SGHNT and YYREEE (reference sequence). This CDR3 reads CASSLGLLAGRTGELFF. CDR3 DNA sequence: TGTGCCAGCAGCTTGGGGTTATTGGCGGGGCGCACCGGGGAGCTGTTTTTT.

The CDR3, as DNA: TGTGCCAGCAGTTTATCCGCAGTCGTCTATAATTCACCCCTCCACTTT. This gives the protein CASSLSAVVYNSPLHF. This chain connects TRBV27 to TRBJ1-6; D unresolved. The V gene lost 0 bases and the J gene lost 3 bases, with 9 bases spanning the gap. Germline V gives CDR1 MNHEY, CDR2 SMNVEV (reference sequence). There are 16 residues in the CDR3.

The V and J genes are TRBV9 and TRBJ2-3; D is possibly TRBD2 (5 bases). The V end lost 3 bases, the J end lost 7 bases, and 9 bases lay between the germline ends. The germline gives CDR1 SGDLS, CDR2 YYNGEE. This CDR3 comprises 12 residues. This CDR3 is CASSGSSNTQYF. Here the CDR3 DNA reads TGTGCCAGCAGCGGTTCTAGCAATACGCAGTATTTT.

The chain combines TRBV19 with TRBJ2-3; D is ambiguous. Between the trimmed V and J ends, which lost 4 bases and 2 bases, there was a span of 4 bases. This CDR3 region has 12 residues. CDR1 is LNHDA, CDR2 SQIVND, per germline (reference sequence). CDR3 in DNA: TGTGCCAGTAGTACAGTCACAGATACGCAGTATTTT. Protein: CASSTVTDTQYF.

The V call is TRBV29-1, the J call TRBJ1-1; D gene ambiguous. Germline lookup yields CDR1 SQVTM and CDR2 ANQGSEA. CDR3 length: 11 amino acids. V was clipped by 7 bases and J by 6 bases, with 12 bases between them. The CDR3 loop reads CSAPIRAEAFF. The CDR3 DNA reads TGCAGCGCCCCTATACGGGCTGAAGCTTTCTTT.

In nucleotides, the CDR3 is TGTGCCAGCAGGGGGACAGGGAACCCCCCCAATCAGCCCCAGCATTTT. Amino acids: CASRGTGNPPNQPQHF. The J gene is TRBJ1-5, the V gene TRBV2, with 9 bases identical to TRBD1. Unmatched junction bases numbered 9, after V lost 6 bases and J lost 3 bases. Germline V gives CDR1 SNHLY, CDR2 FYNNEI. The CDR3 loop spans 16 amino acids.

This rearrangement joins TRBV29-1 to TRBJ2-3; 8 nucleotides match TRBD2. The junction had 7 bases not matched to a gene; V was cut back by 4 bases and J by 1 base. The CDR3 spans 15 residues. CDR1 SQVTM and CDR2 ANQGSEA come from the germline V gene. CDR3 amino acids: CSVAISSGRTDTQYF. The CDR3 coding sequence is TGCAGCGTTGCAATTTCTAGCGGGCGCACAGATACGCAGTATTTT.

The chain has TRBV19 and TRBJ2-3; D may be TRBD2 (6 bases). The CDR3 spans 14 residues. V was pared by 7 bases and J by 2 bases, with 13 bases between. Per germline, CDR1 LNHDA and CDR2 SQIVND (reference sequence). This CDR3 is CASKPGLITDTQYF. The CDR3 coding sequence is TGTGCCAGTAAGCCGGGACTCATCACAGATACGCAGTATTTT.

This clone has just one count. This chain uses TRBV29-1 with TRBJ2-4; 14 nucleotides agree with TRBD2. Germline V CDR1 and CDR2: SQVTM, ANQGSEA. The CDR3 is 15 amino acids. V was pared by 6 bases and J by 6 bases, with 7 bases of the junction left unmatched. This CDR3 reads CSVEGTSGGPNIQYF. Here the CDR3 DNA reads TGCAGCGTGGAGGGGACTAGCGGGGGCCCAAACATTCAGTACTTC. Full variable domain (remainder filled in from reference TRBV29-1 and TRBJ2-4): SAVISQKPSRDICQRGTSLTIQCQVDSQVTMMFWYRQQPGQSLTLIATANQGSEATYESGFVIDKFPISRPNLTFSTLTVSNMSPEDSSIYLCSVEGTSGGPNIQYFGAGTRLSVL.

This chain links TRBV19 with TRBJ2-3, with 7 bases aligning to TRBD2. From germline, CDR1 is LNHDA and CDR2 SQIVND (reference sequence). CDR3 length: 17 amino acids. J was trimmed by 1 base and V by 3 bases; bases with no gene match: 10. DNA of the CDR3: TGTGCCAGTAGTATGGGAAGCGGGGTCGGGGGCACAGATACGCAGTATTTT. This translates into CASSMGSGVGGTDTQYF.

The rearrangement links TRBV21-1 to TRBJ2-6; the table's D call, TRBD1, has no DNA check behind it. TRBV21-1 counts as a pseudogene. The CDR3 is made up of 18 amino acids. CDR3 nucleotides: TGTGCCAGCAGCAAAGGTCGGACAGGAACCTCTGGGGCCAACGTCCTGACTTTC. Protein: CASSKGRTGTSGANVLTF.

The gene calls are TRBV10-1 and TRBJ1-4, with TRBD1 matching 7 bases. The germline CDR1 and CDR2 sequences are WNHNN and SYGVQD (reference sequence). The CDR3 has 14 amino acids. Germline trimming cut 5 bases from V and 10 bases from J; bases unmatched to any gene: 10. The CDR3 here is CASSRQGFVAKLFF. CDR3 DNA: TGCGCCAGCAGTAGACAGGGCTTTGTTGCAAAACTGTTTTTT.

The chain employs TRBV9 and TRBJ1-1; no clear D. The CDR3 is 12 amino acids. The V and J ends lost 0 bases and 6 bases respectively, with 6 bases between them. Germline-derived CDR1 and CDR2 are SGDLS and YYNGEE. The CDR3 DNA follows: TGTGCCAGCAGCGTAGGAGGCTCTGAAGCTTTCTTT. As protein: CASSVGGSEAFF.

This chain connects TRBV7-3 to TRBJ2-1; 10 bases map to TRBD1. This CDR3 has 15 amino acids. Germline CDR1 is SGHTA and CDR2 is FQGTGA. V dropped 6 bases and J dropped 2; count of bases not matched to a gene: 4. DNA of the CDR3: TGTGCCAGCAGTTTGGGACAGGGGACCTACAATGAGCAGTTCTTC. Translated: CASSLGQGTYNEQFF.

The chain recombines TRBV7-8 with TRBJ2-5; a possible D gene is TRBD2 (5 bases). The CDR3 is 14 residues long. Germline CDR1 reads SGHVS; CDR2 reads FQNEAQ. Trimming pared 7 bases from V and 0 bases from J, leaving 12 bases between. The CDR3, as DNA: TGTGCCAGCAACCCCGGGGAGTACCAAGAGACCCAGTACTTC. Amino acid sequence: CASNPGEYQETQYF.

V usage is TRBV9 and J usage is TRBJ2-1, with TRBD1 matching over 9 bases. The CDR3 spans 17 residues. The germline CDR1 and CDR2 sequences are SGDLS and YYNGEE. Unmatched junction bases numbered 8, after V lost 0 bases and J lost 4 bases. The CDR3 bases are TGTGCCAGCAGCGTAGGGCCCCCGGGACAGGGATACAATGAGCAGTTCTTC. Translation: CASSVGPPGQGYNEQFF.

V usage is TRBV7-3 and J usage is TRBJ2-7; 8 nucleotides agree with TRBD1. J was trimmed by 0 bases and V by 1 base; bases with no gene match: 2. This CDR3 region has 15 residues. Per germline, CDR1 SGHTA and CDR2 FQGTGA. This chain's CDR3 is CASSLRQGPSYEQYF. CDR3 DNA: TGTGCCAGCAGCTTAAGACAGGGGCCCTCCTACGAGCAGTACTTC.

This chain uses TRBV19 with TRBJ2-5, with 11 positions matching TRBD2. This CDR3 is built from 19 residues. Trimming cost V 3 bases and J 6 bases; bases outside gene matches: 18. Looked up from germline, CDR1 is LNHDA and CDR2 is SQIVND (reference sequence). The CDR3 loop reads CASSMGWRFSGGAGKTQYF. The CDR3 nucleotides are TGTGCCAGTAGTATGGGATGGAGGTTTAGCGGGGGGGCCGGGAAGACCCAGTACTTC.

The CDR3 DNA sequence: TGTGCCAGCAGCGCGGACAGGGGCTCCTATAATTCACCCCTCCACTTT. Protein sequence: CASSADRGSYNSPLHF. The chain recombines TRBV7-8 with TRBJ1-6; TRBD1 matches 9 bases. CDR3 length: 16 amino acids. CDR1 and CDR2 (germline): SGHVS, FQNEAQ. V dropped 5 bases and J dropped 0; count of bases not matched to a gene: 2.

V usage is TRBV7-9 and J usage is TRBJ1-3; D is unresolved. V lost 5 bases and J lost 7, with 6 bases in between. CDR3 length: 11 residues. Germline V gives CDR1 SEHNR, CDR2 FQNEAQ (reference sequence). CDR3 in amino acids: CASSPTNTIYF. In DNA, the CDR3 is TGTGCCAGCAGCCCTACCAACACCATATATTTT.

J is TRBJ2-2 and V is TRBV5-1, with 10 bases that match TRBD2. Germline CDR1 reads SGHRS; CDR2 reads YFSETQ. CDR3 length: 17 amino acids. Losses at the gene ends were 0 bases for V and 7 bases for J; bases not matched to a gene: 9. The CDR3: CASSLGLAGVSGGELFF. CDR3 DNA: TGCGCCAGCAGCTTGGGCCTAGCGGGGGTCTCTGGCGGGGAGCTGTTTTTT.

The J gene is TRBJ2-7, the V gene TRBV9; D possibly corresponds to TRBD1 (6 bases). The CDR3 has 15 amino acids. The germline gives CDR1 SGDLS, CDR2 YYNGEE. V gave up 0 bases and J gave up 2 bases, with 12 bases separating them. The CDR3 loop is CASSVGGRAPYEQYF. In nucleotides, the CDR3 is TGTGCCAGCAGCGTAGGGGGGCGGGCACCCTACGAGCAGTACTTC.

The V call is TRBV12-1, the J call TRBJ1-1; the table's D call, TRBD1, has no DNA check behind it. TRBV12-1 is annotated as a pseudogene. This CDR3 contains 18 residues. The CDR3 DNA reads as TGTGCCAGCAGCTCGATCGCATATAGGGGGACGACGAACACTGAAGCTTTCTTT. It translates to CASSSIAYRGTTNTEAFF.

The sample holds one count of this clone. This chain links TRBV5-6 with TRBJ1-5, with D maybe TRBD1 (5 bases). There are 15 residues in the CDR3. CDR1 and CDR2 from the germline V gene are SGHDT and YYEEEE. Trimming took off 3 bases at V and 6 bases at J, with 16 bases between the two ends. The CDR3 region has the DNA TGTGCCAGCAGCTGGGGCCGCGGGGGGATTCAGCCCCAGCATTTT. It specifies CASSWGRGGIQPQHF.